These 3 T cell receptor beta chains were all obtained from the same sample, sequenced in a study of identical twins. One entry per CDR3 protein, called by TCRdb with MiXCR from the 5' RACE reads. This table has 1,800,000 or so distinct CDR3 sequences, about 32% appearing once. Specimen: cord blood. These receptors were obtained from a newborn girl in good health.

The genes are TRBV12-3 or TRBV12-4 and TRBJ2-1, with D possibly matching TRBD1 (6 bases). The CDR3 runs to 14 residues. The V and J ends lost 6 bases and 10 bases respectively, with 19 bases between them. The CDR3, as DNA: TGTGCCAGCAGACACGGATCTACAGGGTACGAGCAGTTCTTC. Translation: CASRHGSTGYEQFF.

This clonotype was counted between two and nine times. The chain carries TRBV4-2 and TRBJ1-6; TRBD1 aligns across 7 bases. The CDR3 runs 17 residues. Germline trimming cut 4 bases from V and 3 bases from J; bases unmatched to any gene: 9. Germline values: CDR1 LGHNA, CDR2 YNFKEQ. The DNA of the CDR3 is TGTGCCAGCAGCCCCACAAAGGACAGGCGCTATAATTCACCCCTCCACTTT. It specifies CASSPTKDRRYNSPLHF.

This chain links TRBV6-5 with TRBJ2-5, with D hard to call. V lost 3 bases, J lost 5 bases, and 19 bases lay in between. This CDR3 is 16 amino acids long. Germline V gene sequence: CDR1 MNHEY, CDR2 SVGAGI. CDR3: CASSYRSAGLMETQYF. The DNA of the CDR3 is TGTGCCAGCAGTTATAGGAGTGCCGGCTTAATGGAGACCCAGTACTTC.